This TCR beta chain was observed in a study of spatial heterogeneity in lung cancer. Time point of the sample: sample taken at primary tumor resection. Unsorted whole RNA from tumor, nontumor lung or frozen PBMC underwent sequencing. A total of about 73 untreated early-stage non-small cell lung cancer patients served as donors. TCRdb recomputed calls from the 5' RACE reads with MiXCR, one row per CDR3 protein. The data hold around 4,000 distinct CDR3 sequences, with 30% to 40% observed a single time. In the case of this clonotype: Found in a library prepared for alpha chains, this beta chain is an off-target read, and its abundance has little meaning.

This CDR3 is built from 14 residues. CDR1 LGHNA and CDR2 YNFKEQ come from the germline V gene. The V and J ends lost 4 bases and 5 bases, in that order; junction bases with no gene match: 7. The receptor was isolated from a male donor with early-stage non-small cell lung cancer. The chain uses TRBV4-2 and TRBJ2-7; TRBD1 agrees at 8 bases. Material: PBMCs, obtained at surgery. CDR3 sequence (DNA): TGTGCCAGCAGCCCAGCGGACAGGGCGCACGAGCAGTACTTC. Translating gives CASSPADRAHEQYF.